Described below is a single TCR beta chain sequence and its context. Its antigen remains unidentified. Time point noted: week 23, last vaccination. Doses comprised 300 ug of mutant IDH1 20-mer peptide each, plus topical imiquimod. The donors had new WHO grade 3 or 4 astrocytomas; these were IDH1-mutant and ATRX-lost. The data derive from a study of a mutant IDH1 vaccine in newly diagnosed glioma. Study summary: Patients got radiotherapy, temozolomide, or both beforehand, and most got both. Study-level points and caveats: Of the patients, roughly 95% had vaccine-induced immune responses.

Sequenced by immunoSEQ multiplex PCR; TCRdb stores in-frame clones only, minus some. Of tens of thousands of clones listed, around 86% were seen once; the top ten hold around 1.5%. The germline V gene encodes CDR1 LGHNT and CDR2 FRNRAP. The CDR3 runs to 18 residues. Trimming took 0 bases from V and 2 from J; bases not matched to a gene: 6. The chain links TRBV12-5 to TRBJ2-7; 14 bases map to TRBD2. The source of this sequence is a man aged 40-50 years with glioma. Sequencing was performed on PBMCs, taken from a glioma patient whose treatment included an IDH1 peptide vaccine. CDR3 nucleotide sequence: TGTGCTAGTGGTTTGGTAGTCGGGACTAGCGGGAGCCCCTACGAGCAGTACTTC. This translates into CASGLVVGTSGSPYEQYF. Using reference TRBV12-5 and TRBJ2-7 for the parts outside the CDR3, the full variable domain is DARVTQTPRHKVTEMGQEVTMRCQPILGHNTVFWYRQTMMQGLELLAYFRNRAPLDDSGMPKDRFSAEMPDATLATLKIQPSEPRDSAVYFCASGLVVGTSGSPYEQYFGPGTRLTVT.